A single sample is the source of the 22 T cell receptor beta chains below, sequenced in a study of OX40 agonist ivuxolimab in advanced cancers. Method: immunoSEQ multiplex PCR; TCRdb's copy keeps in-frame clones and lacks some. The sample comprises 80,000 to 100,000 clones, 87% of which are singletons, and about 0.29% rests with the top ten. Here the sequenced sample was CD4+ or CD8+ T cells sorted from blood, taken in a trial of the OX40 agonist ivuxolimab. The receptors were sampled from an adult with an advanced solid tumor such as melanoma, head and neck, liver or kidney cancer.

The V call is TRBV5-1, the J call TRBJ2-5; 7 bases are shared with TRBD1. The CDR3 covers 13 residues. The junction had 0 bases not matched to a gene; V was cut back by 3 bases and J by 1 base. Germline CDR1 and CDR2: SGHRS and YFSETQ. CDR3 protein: CASSSGGQETQYF. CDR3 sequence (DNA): TGCGCCAGCAGCTCAGGGGGCCAAGAGACCCAGTACTTC.

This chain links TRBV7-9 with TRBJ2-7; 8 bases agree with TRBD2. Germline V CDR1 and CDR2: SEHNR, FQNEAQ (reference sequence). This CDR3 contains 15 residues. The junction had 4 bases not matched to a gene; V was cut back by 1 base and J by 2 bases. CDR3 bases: TGTGCCAGCAGCTTAGGTTTGCGGGGGGCCTACGAGCAGTACTTC. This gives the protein CASSLGLRGAYEQYF.

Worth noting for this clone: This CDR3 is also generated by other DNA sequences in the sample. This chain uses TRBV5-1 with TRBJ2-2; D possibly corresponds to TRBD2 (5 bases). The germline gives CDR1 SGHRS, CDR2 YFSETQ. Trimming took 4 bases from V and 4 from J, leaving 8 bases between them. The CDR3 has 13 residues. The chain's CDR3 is CASSLEVTGELFF. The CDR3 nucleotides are TGCGCCAGCAGCCTGGAGGTCACCGGGGAGCTGTTTTTT. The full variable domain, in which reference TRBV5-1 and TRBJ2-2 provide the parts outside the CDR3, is KAGVTQTPRYLIKTRGQQVTLSCSPISGHRSVSWYQQTPGQGLQFLFEYFSETQRNKGNFPGRFSGRQFSNSRSEMNVSTLELGDSALYLCASSLEVTGELFFGEGSRLTVL.

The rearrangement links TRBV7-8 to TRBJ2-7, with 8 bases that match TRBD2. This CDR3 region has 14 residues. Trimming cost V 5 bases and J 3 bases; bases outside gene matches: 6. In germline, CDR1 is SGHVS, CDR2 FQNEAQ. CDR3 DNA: TGTGCCAGCAGCGCCCGGGAGGGGGGCTACGAGCAGTACTTC. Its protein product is CASSAREGGYEQYF.

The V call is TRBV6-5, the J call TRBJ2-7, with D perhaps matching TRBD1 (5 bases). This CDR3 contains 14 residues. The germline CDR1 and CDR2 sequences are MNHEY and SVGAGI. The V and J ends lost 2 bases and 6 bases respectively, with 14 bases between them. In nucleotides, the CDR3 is TGTGCCAGCAGTTACGGGGCCCTCGGGTCCGAGCAGTACTTC. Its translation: CASSYGALGSEQYF.

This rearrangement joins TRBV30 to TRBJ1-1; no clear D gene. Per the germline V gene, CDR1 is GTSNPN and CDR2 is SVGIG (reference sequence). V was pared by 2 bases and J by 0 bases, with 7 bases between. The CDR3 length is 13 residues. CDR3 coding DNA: TGTGCCTGGAGTCCTACGATGAACACTGAAGCTTTCTTT. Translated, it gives CAWSPTMNTEAFF.

The CDR3 reads CASSQDSGPGELFF. The CDR3 nucleotides are TGCGCCAGCAGCCAAGACAGCGGCCCCGGGGAGCTGTTTTTT. V usage is TRBV4-3 and J usage is TRBJ2-2; a possible D gene is TRBD2 (5 bases). V was trimmed by 0 bases and J by 6 bases, leaving 8 bases between them. The CDR3 has 14 residues. Germline V gene sequence: CDR1 LGHNA, CDR2 YSLEER.

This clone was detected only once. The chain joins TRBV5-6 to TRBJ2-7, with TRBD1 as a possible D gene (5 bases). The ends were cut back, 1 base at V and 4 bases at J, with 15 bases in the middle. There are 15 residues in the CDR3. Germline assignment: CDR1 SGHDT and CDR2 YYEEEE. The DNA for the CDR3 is TGTGCCAGCAGCTTGCGGCCGCAGGGCCCTTACGAGCAGTACTTC. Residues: CASSLRPQGPYEQYF.

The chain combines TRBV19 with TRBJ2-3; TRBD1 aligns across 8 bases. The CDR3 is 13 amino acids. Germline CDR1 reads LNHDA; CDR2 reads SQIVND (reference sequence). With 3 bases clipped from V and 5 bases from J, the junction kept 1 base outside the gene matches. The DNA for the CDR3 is TGTGCCAGTAGTATCGACAGGGGAGATACGCAGTATTTT. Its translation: CASSIDRGDTQYF.

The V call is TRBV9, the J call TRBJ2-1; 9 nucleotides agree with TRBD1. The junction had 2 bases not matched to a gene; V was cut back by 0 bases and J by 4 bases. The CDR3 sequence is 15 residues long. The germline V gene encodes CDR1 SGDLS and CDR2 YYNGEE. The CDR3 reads CASSVAGTGYNEQFF. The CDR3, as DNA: TGTGCCAGCAGCGTAGCCGGGACAGGGTACAATGAGCAGTTCTTC. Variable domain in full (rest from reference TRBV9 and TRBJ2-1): DSGVTQTPKHLITATGQRVTLRCSPRSGDLSVYWYQQSLDQGLQFLIQYYNGEERAKGNILERFSAQQFPDLHSELNLSSLELGDSALYFCASSVAGTGYNEQFFGPGTRLTVL.

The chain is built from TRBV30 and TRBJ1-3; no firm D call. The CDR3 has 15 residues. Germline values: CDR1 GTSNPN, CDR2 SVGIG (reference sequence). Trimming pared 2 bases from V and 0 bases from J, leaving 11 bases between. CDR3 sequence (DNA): TGTGCCTGGAGTTTGACGACCGTCTCTGGAAACACCATATATTTT. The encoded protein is CAWSLTTVSGNTIYF. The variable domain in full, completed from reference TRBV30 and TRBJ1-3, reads SQTIHQWPATLVQPVGSPLSLECTVEGTSNPNLYWYRQAAGRGLQLLFYSVGIGQISSEVPQNLSASRPQDRQFILSSKKLLLSDSGFYLCAWSLTTVSGNTIYFGEGSWLTVV.

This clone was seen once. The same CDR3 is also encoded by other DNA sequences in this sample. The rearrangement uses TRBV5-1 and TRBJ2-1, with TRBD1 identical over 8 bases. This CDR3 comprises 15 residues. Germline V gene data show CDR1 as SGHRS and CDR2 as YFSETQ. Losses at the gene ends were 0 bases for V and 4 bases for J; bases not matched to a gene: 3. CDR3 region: CASSLGQGAYNEQFF. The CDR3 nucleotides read TGCGCCAGCAGCTTGGGTCAGGGGGCTTACAATGAGCAGTTCTTC. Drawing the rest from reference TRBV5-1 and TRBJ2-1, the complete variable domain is KAGVTQTPRYLIKTRGQQVTLSCSPISGHRSVSWYQQTPGQGLQFLFEYFSETQRNKGNFPGRFSGRQFSNSRSEMNVSTLELGDSALYLCASSLGQGAYNEQFFGPGTRLTVL.

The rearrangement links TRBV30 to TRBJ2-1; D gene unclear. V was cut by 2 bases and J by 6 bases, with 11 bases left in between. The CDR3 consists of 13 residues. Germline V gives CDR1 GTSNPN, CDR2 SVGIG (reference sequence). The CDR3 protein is CAWSIGRINEQFF. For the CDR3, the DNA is TGTGCCTGGAGTATCGGCAGAATCAATGAGCAGTTCTTC.

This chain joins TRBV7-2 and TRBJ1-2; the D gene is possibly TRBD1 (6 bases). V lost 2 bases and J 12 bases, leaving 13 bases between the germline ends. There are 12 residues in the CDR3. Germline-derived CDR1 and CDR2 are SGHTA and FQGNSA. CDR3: CASSLNAGTNTF. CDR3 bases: TGTGCCAGCAGCTTAAACGCCGGGACAAACACCTTC.

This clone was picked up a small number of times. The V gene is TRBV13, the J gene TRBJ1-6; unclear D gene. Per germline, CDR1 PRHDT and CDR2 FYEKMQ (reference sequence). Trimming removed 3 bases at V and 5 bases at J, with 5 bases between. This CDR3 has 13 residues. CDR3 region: CASSFSNNSPLHF. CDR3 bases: TGTGCCAGCAGCTTTTCGAATAATTCACCCCTCCACTTT.

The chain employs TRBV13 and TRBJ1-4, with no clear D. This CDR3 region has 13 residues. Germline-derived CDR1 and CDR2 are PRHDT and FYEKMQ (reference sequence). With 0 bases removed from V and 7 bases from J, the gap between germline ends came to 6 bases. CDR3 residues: CASSLGRGEKLFF. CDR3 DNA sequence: TGTGCCAGCAGCTTAGGGAGAGGTGAAAAACTGTTTTTT.

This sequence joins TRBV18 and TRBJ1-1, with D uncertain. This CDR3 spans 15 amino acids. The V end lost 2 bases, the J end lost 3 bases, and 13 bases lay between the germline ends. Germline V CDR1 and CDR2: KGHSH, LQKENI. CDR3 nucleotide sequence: TGTGCCAGCTCACCAACACGGTCCCGGTACACTGAAGCTTTCTTT. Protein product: CASSPTRSRYTEAFF. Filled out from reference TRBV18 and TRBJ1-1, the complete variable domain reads NAGVMQNPRHLVRRRGQEARLRCSPMKGHSHVYWYRQLPEEGLKFMVYLQKENIIDESGMPKERFSAEFPKEGPSILRIQQVVRGDSAAYFCASSPTRSRYTEAFFGQGTRLTVV.

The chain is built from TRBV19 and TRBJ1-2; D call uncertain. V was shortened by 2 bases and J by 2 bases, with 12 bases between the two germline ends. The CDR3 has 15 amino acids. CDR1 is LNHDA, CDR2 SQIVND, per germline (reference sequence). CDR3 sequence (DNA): TGTGCCAGTAGTATACTAGGCAGAACGAACTATGGCTACACCTTC. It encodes CASSILGRTNYGYTF.

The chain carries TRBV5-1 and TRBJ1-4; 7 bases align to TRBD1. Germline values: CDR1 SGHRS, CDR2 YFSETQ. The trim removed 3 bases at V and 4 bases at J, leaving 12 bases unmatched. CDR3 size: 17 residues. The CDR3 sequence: CASSSAPTGAFNEKLFF. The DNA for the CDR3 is TGCGCCAGCAGCTCAGCACCTACAGGGGCCTTTAATGAAAAACTGTTTTTT.

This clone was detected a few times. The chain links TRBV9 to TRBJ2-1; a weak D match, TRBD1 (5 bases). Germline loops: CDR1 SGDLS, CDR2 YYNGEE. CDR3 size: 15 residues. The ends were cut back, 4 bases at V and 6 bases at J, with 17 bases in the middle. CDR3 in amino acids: CASSPASLGRNEQFF. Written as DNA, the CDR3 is TGTGCCAGCAGCCCAGCCTCCCTGGGGCGCAATGAGCAGTTCTTC.

This chain's CDR3 is CASSQVSVAQGLGKLTYEQYF. CDR3 coding DNA: TGTGCCAGCAGCCAAGTTAGTGTTGCACAGGGGTTGGGGAAGCTAACCTACGAGCAGTACTTC. This rearrangement joins TRBV4-2 to TRBJ2-7; TRBD1 matches at 7 bases. The V and J ends lost 1 base and 2 bases, in that order; junction bases with no gene match: 23. The CDR3 is 21 residues long. The V gene's germline CDR1 is LGHNA and CDR2 YNFKEQ.

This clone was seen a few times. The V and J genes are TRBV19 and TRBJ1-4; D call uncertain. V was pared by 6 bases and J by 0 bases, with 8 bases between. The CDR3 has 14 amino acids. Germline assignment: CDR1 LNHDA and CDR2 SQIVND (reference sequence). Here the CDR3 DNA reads TGTGCCAGTAGAGGGAGGGCAACTAATGAAAAACTGTTTTTT. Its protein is CASRGRATNEKLFF.